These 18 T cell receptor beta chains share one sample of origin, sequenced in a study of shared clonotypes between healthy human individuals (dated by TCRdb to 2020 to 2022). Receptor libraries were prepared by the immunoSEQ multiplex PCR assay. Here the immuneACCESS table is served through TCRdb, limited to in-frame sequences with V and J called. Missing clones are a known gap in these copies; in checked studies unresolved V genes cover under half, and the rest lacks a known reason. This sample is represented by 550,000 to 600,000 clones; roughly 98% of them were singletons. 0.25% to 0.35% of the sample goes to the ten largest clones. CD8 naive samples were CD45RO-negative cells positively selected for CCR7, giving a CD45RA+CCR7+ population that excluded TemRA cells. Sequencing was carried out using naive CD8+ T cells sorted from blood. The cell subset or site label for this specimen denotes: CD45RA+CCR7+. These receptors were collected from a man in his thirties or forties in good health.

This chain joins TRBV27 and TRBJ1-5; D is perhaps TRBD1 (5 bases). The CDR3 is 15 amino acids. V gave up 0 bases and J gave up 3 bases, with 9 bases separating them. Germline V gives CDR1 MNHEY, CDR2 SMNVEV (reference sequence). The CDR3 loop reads CASSLSSGANQPQHF. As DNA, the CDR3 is TGTGCCAGCAGTTTATCGTCTGGGGCCAATCAGCCCCAGCATTTT.

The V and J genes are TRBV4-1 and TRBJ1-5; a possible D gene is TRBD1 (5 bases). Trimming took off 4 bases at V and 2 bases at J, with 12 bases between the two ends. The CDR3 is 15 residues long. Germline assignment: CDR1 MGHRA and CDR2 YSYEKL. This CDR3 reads CASSLREMGNQPQHF. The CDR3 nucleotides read TGCGCCAGCAGCCTCAGGGAGATGGGCAATCAGCCCCAGCATTTT.

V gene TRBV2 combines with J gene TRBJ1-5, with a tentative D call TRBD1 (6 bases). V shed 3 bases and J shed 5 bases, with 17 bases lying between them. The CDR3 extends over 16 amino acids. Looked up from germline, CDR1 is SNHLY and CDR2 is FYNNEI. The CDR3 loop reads CASSEVWAGVDQPQHF. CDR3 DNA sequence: TGTGCCAGCAGTGAGGTGTGGGCAGGGGTGGATCAGCCCCAGCATTTT.

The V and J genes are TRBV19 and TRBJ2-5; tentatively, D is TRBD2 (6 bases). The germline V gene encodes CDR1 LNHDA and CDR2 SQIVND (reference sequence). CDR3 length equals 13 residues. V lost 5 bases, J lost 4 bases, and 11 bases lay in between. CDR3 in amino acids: CASSSEGGETQYF. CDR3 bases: TGTGCCAGTAGTTCGGAGGGAGGAGAGACCCAGTACTTC.

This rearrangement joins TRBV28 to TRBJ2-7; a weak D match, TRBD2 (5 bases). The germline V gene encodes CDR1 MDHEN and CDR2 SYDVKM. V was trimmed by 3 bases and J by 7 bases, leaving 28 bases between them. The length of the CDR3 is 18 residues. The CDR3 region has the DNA TGTGCCAGCAGTTTCCATGGGGTTCCTCCGTTCACGACGGGGGAGCAGTACTTC. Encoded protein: CASSFHGVPPFTTGEQYF.

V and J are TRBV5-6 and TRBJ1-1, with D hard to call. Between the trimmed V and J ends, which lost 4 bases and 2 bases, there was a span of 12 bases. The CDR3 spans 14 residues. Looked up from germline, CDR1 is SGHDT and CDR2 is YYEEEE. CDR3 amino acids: CASSGEEGNTEAFF. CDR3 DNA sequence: TGTGCCAGCAGCGGTGAGGAAGGTAACACTGAAGCTTTCTTT.

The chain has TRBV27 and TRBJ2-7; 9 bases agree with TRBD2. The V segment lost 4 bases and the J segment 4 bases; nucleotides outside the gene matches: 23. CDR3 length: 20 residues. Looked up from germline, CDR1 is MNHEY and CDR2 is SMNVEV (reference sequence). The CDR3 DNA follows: TGTGCCAGCAGTTCTGGATTCAGGACTAGCGCGGGAAAGGGATCTTACGAGCAGTACTTC. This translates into CASSSGFRTSAGKGSYEQYF.

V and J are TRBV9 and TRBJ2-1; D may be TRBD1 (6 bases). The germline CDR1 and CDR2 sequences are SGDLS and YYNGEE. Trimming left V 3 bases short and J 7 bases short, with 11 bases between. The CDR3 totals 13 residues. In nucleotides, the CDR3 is TGTGCCAGCAGCGCACCAGGGGCAAATGAGCAGTTCTTC. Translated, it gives CASSAPGANEQFF.

The CDR3 DNA is TGCAGCGTTGACGGGGACAAGGTTAGCGGGTACTCCTACAATGAGCAGTTCTTC. The encoded protein is CSVDGDKVSGYSYNEQFF. The rearrangement joins TRBV29-1 to TRBJ2-1, with D possibly TRBD2 on 7 matching bases. The V gene lost 3 bases and the J gene lost 0 bases, with 21 bases spanning the gap. Germline V gene data show CDR1 as SQVTM and CDR2 as ANQGSEA. The CDR3 contains 18 residues.

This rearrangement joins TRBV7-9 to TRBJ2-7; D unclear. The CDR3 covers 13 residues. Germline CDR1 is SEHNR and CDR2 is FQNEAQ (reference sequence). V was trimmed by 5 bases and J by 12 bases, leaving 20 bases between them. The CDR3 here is CASSIPGRDVPYF. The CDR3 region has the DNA TGTGCCAGCAGCATTCCTGGTAGGGATGTACCGTACTTC.

The CDR3 is CASSAPTSEKAYEQYF. CDR3 in DNA: TGTGCCAGCAGCGCACCAACTAGCGAGAAGGCCTACGAGCAGTACTTC. This chain joins TRBV5-4 and TRBJ2-7, with 7 positions matching TRBD2. Germline V CDR1 and CDR2: SGHNT, YYREEE (reference sequence). Trimming removed 4 bases from V and 2 bases from J; junction bases left unmatched: 12. The CDR3 length is 16 residues.

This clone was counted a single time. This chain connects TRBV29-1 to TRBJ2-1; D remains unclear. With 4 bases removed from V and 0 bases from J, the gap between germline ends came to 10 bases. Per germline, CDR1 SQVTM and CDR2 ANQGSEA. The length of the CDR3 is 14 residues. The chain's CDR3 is CSVVLSFSYNEQFF. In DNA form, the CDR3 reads TGCAGCGTTGTCCTTAGTTTCTCCTACAATGAGCAGTTCTTC.

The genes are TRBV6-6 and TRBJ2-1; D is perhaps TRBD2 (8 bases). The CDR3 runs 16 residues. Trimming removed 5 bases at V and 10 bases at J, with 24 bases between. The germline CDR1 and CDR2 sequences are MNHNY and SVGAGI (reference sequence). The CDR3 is CASSTLGPGGGGEQFF. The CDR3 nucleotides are TGTGCCAGCAGTACGCTAGGGCCGGGAGGGGGCGGCGAGCAGTTCTTC.

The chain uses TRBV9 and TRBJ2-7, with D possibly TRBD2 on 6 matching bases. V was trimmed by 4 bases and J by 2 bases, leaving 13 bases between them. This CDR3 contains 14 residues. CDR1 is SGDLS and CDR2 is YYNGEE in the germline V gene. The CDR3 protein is CASSKTGLTYEQYF. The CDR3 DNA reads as TGTGCCAGCAGCAAAACGGGACTCACCTACGAGCAGTACTTC.

CDR3 coding DNA: TGTGCCAGCAGTGACCTGACACTAGCCTACGAGCAGTACTTC. It is translated as CASSDLTLAYEQYF. The gene calls are TRBV6-1 and TRBJ2-7; the D gene is possibly TRBD2 (5 bases). The V and J ends lost 3 bases and 2 bases respectively, with 11 bases between them. The germline CDR1 and CDR2 sequences are MNHNS and SASEGT. The CDR3 loop spans 14 amino acids.

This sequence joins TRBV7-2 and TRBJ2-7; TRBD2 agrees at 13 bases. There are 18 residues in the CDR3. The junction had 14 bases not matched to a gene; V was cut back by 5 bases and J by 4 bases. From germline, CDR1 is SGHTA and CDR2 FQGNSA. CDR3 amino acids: CASSPGLAGAILRYEQYF. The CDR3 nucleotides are TGTGCCAGCAGCCCCGGACTAGCGGGAGCAATCCTCAGGTACGAGCAGTACTTC.

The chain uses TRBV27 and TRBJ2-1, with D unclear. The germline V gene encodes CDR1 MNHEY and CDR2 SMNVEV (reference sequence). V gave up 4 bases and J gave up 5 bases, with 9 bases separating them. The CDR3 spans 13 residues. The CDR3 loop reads CASSSLGNNEQFF. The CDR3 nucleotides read TGTGCCAGCAGTTCCTTAGGGAACAATGAGCAGTTCTTC.

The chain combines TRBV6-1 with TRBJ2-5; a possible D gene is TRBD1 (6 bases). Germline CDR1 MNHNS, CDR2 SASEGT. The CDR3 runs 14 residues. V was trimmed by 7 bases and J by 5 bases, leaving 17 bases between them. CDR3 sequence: CASIVARGWETQYF. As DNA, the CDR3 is TGTGCCAGCATAGTAGCCAGGGGATGGGAGACCCAGTACTTC.